This is a list of T cell receptor beta chains from one sample in a study of blood T cell repertoires in COVID-19. Sequenced by immunoSEQ multiplex PCR; TCRdb stores in-frame clones only, minus some. The sample lists about 170,000 clones, around 83% occurring once. Sequencing was performed on peripheral blood. These receptors all stem from a woman in her seventies who had recovered from COVID-19. Each CDR3 is given without its conserved first and last residue.

v_gene: TRBV7-8
j_gene: TRBJ2-5
len: 12
CDR3aa: ASSPDRGGETQY

v_gene: TRBV6-5
j_gene: TRBJ1-4
len: 10
CDR3aa: ASSDSEGKLF

v_gene: TRBV30
j_gene: TRBJ2-2
len: 17
CDR3aa: AWSGVVVRGTTNTGELF

v_gene: TRBV6-5
j_gene: TRBJ1-5
len: 11
CDR3aa: ASSLQGNQPQH

v_gene: TRBV6-4
j_gene: TRBJ2-3
len: 11
CDR3aa: ASSARSTDTQY

v_gene: TRBV6-2/TRBV6-3
j_gene: TRBJ1-5
len: 14
CDR3aa: ASSYGSGGAREPQH

v_gene: TRBV5-5
j_gene: TRBJ2-5
len: 13
CDR3aa: AASRHPERQETQY

v_gene: TRBV5-4
j_gene: TRBJ1-4
len: 12
CDR3aa: ASSLGSPGEKLF

v_gene: TRBV2
j_gene: TRBJ2-2
len: 13
CDR3aa: ASRASGTWGGELF

v_gene: TRBV10-1
j_gene: TRBJ2-1
len: 13
CDR3aa: ASSEVAGFDNEQF

v_gene: TRBV15
j_gene: TRBJ1-4
len: 14
CDR3aa: ATSRDPDRRREKLF

v_gene: TRBV11-1
j_gene: TRBJ1-1
len: 13
CDR3aa: ASSPWTGENTEAF

v_gene: TRBV12-5
j_gene: TRBJ2-2
len: 13
CDR3aa: AGQPGPGDTGELF

v_gene: TRBV2
j_gene: TRBJ1-3
len: 13
CDR3aa: ASSPEGGGGNTIY

v_gene: TRBV5-6
j_gene: TRBJ2-5
len: 11
CDR3aa: ASSWDFQETQY

v_gene: TRBV9
j_gene: TRBJ2-3
len: 13
CDR3aa: ASSPRTGGTDTQY

v_gene: TRBV7-9
j_gene: TRBJ1-2
len: 11
CDR3aa: ASSSPDSYGYT

v_gene: TRBV11-2
j_gene: TRBJ2-7
len: 13
CDR3aa: ASSPWVGGSYEQY

v_gene: TRBV25-1
j_gene: TRBJ1-2
len: 12
CDR3aa: ASSDPGLAVGYT

v_gene: TRBV11-3
j_gene: TRBJ2-1
len: 13
CDR3aa: ASSPLGAGAHEQF

v_gene: TRBV15
j_gene: TRBJ1-1
len: 14
CDR3aa: ATSSEPGHLNTEAF

v_gene: TRBV7-2
j_gene: TRBJ2-7
len: 12
CDR3aa: ASSPHGVRYEQY

v_gene: TRBV18
j_gene: TRBJ2-2
len: 14
CDR3aa: ASSQGQGTNTGELF

v_gene: TRBV3-1/TRBV3-2
j_gene: TRBJ2-3
len: 12
CDR3aa: ASSQGSVADTQY

v_gene: TRBV9
j_gene: TRBJ1-2
len: 14
CDR3aa: ASSVGFSGTGHGYT

v_gene: TRBV18
j_gene: TRBJ2-7
len: 13
CDR3aa: ASSPGQGRMMEQY

v_gene: TRBV10-3
j_gene: TRBJ2-1
len: 14
CDR3aa: AISPGGRDGYNEQF

v_gene: TRBV18
j_gene: TRBJ1-1
len: 14
CDR3aa: ASSPMDGQINTEAF

v_gene: TRBV29-1
j_gene: TRBJ2-1
len: 11
CDR3aa: SVRQPPGNEQF

v_gene: TRBV11-2
j_gene: TRBJ1-1
len: 12
CDR3aa: ASSPRGVGEGND

v_gene: TRBV25-1
j_gene: TRBJ1-1
len: 10
CDR3aa: ASSVWDSEAF

v_gene: TRBV18
j_gene: TRBJ2-7
len: 12
CDR3aa: ASSPPEAWAEQY

v_gene: TRBV19
j_gene: TRBJ2-3
len: 12
CDR3aa: ASNKDTTGDTQY

v_gene: TRBV7-8
j_gene: TRBJ2-7
len: 12
CDR3aa: ASSRLGGRYEQY

v_gene: TRBV28
j_gene: TRBJ1-1
len: 12
CDR3aa: ASSLPRLNTEAF

v_gene: TRBV19
j_gene: TRBJ2-7
len: 13
CDR3aa: ASSPEGGRAYEQY

v_gene: TRBV6-5
j_gene: TRBJ1-1
len: 11
CDR3aa: ASNDPSGTEAF

v_gene: TRBV9
j_gene: TRBJ2-7
len: 13
CDR3aa: ASSPTGLAASEQY

v_gene: TRBV7-6
j_gene: TRBJ1-5
len: 12
CDR3aa: ASTRTGRNQPQH

v_gene: TRBV7-7
j_gene: TRBJ2-3
len: 13
CDR3aa: ASSLSPGQGNTQY

v_gene: TRBV7-9
j_gene: TRBJ2-5
len: 13
CDR3aa: ASSRLAGGGETQY

v_gene: TRBV18
j_gene: TRBJ1-1
len: 13
CDR3aa: ASSPVTGGGTEAF

v_gene: TRBV2
j_gene: TRBJ2-5
len: 9
CDR3aa: ASREGETQY

v_gene: TRBV28
j_gene: TRBJ1-4
len: 13
CDR3aa: ASSLAGATNEKLF

v_gene: TRBV19
j_gene: TRBJ2-1
len: 13
CDR3aa: ASSKAGAPYNEQF

v_gene: TRBV20-1
j_gene: TRBJ1-6
len: 13
CDR3aa: SASRVGQPNSPLH

v_gene: TRBV4-1
j_gene: TRBJ2-7
len: 13
CDR3aa: ASSQPSAGAGQQY

v_gene: TRBV29-1
j_gene: TRBJ2-5
len: 13
CDR3aa: SAVTGGRGQETQY

v_gene: TRBV5-5
j_gene: TRBJ2-1
len: 15
CDR3aa: ASSHRSVLGGIDEQF

v_gene: TRBV27
j_gene: TRBJ2-7
len: 13
CDR3aa: ASSLRVRGNYEQY

v_gene: TRBV19
j_gene: TRBJ2-7
len: 12
CDR3aa: ASRGGYPLYEQY

v_gene: TRBV4-3
j_gene: TRBJ1-2
len: 13
CDR3aa: ASSQGGGHLYGYT

v_gene: TRBV11-2
j_gene: TRBJ2-7
len: 13
CDR3aa: ASSLEGAFGVEQY

v_gene: TRBV29-1
j_gene: TRBJ2-7
len: 12
CDR3aa: SVVGGAGVDEQY

v_gene: TRBV9
j_gene: TRBJ1-1
len: 13
CDR3aa: ASSAPGTGATEAF